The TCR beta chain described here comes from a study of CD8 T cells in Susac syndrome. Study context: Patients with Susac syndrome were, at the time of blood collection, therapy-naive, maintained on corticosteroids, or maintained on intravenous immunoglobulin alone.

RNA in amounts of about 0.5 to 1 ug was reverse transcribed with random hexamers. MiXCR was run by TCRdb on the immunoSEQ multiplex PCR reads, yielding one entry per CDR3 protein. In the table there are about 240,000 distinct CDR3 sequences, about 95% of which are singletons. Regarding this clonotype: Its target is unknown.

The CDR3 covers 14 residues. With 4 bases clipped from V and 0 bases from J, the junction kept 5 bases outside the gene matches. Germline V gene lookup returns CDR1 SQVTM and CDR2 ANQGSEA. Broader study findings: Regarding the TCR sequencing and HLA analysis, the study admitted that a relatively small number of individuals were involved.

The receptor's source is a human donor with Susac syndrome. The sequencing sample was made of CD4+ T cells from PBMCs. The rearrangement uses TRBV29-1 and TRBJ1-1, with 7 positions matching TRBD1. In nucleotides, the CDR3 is TGCAGCGTTGCTGCGGACAGGCTGAACACTGAAGCTTTCTTT. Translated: CSVAADRLNTEAFF.